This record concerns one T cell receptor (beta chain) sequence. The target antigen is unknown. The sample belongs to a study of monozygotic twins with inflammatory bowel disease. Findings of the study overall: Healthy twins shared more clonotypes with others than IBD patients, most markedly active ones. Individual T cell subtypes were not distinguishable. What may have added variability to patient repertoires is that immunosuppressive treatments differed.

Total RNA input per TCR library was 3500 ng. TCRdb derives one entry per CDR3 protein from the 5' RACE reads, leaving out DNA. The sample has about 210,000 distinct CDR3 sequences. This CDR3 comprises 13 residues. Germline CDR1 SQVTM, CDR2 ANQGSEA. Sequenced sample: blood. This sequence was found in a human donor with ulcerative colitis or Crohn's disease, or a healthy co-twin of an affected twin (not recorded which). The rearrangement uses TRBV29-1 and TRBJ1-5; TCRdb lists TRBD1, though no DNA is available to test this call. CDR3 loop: CSVRGDFNQPQHF. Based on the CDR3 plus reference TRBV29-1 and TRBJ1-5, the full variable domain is SAVISQKPSRDICQRGTSLTIQCQVDSQVTMMFWYRQQPGQSLTLIATANQGSEATYESGFVIDKFPISRPNLTFSTLTVSNMSPEDSSIYLCSVRGDFNQPQHFGDGTRLSIL.